The 21 T cell receptor beta chains below come from one sample, sequenced in a study of tumor-infiltrating lymphocytes in primary liver carcinoma. Reverse transcription of approximately 500 ng total RNA with a constant-region primer produced TCR beta cDNA. Three nested multiplex PCR rounds of slightly modified ARM-PCR generated TCR beta libraries. Primers for the first two PCR rounds were TRBV1-TRBV30 forward primers and a C-beta reverse primer (roughly 10 cycles per round). From the multiplex PCR reads, TCRdb called clonotypes with MiXCR, one entry per CDR3 protein. The sample yields just under 45,000 distinct CDR3 sequences, about 73% seen once. Co-extraction of both nucleic acids (RNA and DNA) used roughly 18-32 mg of unsorted bulk tissue. Sequences were obtained from liver tumor tissue from sampling region 2. The subset is: tumor region T2, inferior pole. The receptor set was obtained from a middle-aged man with primary liver carcinoma and hepatitis B virus infection.

This clonotype was counted many times. This chain joins TRBV5-5 and TRBJ2-2; no definite D call. V was trimmed by 1 base and J by 6 bases, leaving 1 base between them. The CDR3 runs to 11 residues. The germline CDR1 and CDR2 sequences are SGHKS and YYEKEE (reference sequence). CDR3 residues: CASSLSGELFF. CDR3 nucleotide sequence: TGTGCCAGCAGCTTGTCCGGGGAGCTGTTTTTT.

This clonotype was counted many times. The V and J genes are TRBV10-3 and TRBJ1-1; 8 nucleotides agree with TRBD1. The germline CDR1 and CDR2 sequences are ENHRY and SYGVKD. V lost 6 bases and J lost 0; bases outside the gene matches: 3. CDR3 size: 14 residues. Written as DNA, the CDR3 is TGTGCCATCAGCGGACAGGGTCTGAACACTGAAGCTTTCTTT. Protein product: CAISGQGLNTEAFF.

Of note for this clonotype: An end of the junction does not agree with germline; a read error may underlie this. The rearrangement links TRBV5-1 to TRBJ2-1; TRBD2 matches 7 bases. CDR3 length: 14 residues. Germline CDR1 and CDR2: SGHRS and YFSETQ. The DNA for the CDR3 is TGCGCCAGCAGCGCTACGGGAGGTTACAATAAGCAGTTCTTC. The encoded protein is CASSATGGYNKQFF.

Remarks on this clonotype: Without the conserved terminal phenylalanine or tryptophan, this CDR3 likely stems from a read error. The rearrangement joins TRBV11-2 to TRBJ1-5; perhaps TRBD1 as D (6 bases). This CDR3 is 17 amino acids long. CDR1 and CDR2 (germline): SGHAT, FQNNGV. CDR3 DNA: TGTGCTGGCAGCTTAGTAGGGGTAACAGGGAGCAATCAGCCCCAGCATTGT. Protein: CAGSLVGVTGSNQPQHC.

As concerns this clonotype: A read error may produce the germline difference seen at one junction end. The chain links TRBV29-1 to TRBJ1-1; D perhaps matches TRBD1 (5 bases). CDR3 length equals 15 residues. Germline V gene data show CDR1 as SQVTM and CDR2 as ANQGSEA. The CDR3 nucleotides read TGCAGCGTCAGCGCAGGGTGGGGTATGAACACTGAATCTTTCTTT. This encodes CSVSAGWGMNTESFF.

A single count supports this clonotype. An end of the junction does not agree with germline; a read error may underlie this. V is TRBV29-1 and J is TRBJ2-7; tentatively, D is TRBD1 or TRBD2 (5 bases each). Germline CDR1 reads SQVTM; CDR2 reads ANQGSEA. The CDR3 runs 12 residues. For the CDR3, the DNA is TGCAACGTTGTAGAGGGGCACTACGAGCAGTACTTC. Translating gives CNVVEGHYEQYF.

Many counts were recorded for this clonotype. The chain combines TRBV6-2 or TRBV6-3 with TRBJ2-1; 14 bases map to TRBD2. The CDR3 has 17 amino acids. Trimming cost V 5 bases and J 2 bases; bases outside gene matches: 5. Looked up from germline, CDR1 is MNHEY and CDR2 is SVGEGT. This chain's CDR3 is CASSLRLAGGPYNEQFF. Written as DNA, the CDR3 is TGTGCCAGCAGTCTAAGACTAGCGGGAGGGCCCTACAATGAGCAGTTCTTC.

This sequence joins TRBV28 and TRBJ1-1; D remains unclear. Germline V gene sequence: CDR1 MDHEN, CDR2 SYDVKM. Trimming took off 7 bases at V and 1 base at J, with 19 bases between the two ends. The CDR3 totals 16 residues. The CDR3 DNA reads as TGTGCCAGCAATTCGGGTTTGGGGAGAACGAACACTGAAGCTTTCTTT. Translated, it gives CASNSGLGRTNTEAFF.

This clonotype was seen a single time. The CDR3 DNA follows: TGCGCCAGTAACTTGGCCGGGACTAGCTTGAACGAGCAGTACTTC. It encodes CASNLAGTSLNEQYF. The rearrangement joins TRBV5-1 to TRBJ2-7, with 9 bases identical to TRBD2. Trimming at V came to 8 bases and at J to 5 bases, leaving 14 bases not matched to a gene. Germline assignment: CDR1 SGHRS and CDR2 YFSETQ. The CDR3 runs to 15 residues.

The table lists this clonotype with a few counts. Germline is not matched at one junction end, which may reflect a read error. J is TRBJ2-3 and V is TRBV13, with TRBD1 identical over 12 bases. The CDR3 contains 15 residues. CDR1 is PRHDT and CDR2 is FYEKMQ in the germline V gene (reference sequence). The CDR3 loop reads CASSPGTGGRDTQYF. In DNA form, the CDR3 reads TGTGCTAGCAGCCCTGGGACAGGGGGCAGAGATACGCAGTATTTT.

Judged by abundance, this clonotype is large. In DNA, the CDR3 is TGTGCCAGCAGTGCCCCCCTATATGGCTACACCTTC. This encodes CASSAPLYGYTF. The rearrangement links TRBV6-1 to TRBJ1-2; D is unclear. The V gene's germline CDR1 is MNHNS and CDR2 SASEGT. CDR3 length: 12 amino acids. V lost 4 bases and J 5 bases, leaving 8 bases between the germline ends.

This clonotype was observed a single time. Germline and junction disagree at one end, which may indicate a read error. The chain is built from TRBV29-1 and TRBJ1-1; D is perhaps TRBD1 (5 bases). Germline CDR1 SQVTM, CDR2 ANQGSEA. This CDR3 spans 15 amino acids. CDR3 residues: CSVGAGWGMNIEASF. The DNA for the CDR3 is TGCAGTGTCGGCGCAGGGTGGGGTATGAACATTGAAGCTTCCTTT.

V is TRBV11-2 and J is TRBJ1-2, with D hard to call. The CDR3 loop spans 13 amino acids. From germline, CDR1 is SGHAT and CDR2 FQNNGV. Trimming stripped 4 bases from V and 10 bases from J, with 16 bases between. The CDR3 sequence is CASSSSPGEDYTF. The CDR3 DNA sequence: TGTGCCAGCAGCTCTAGCCCAGGTGAAGACTACACCTTC.

The rearrangement links TRBV20-1 to TRBJ1-6; no reliable D call. The CDR3 consists of 14 residues. The germline CDR1 and CDR2 sequences are DFQATT and SNEGSKA (reference sequence). V lost 3 bases and J 9 bases, leaving 15 bases between the germline ends. The CDR3 sequence is CSASQPGSGSPLHF. The CDR3, as DNA: TGCAGTGCTAGTCAGCCGGGCTCGGGTTCACCCCTCCACTTT.

A word on this clonotype: A junction end diverges from the germline sequence, so it may reflect a read error. This rearrangement joins TRBV11-3 to TRBJ1-5; D is unclear. Germline CDR1 and CDR2: SGHNT and YENEEA. There are 15 residues in the CDR3. CDR3 residues: CASGLDLGVTQPQHF. CDR3 bases: TGTGCCAGCGGCTTAGATCTGGGAGTGACTCAGCCCCAGCATTTT.

A note on this clonotype: A junction end diverges from the germline sequence, so it may reflect a read error. This CDR3 is CVSGNARIDTQYF. The CDR3 coding sequence is TGCGTCAGCGGGAATGCGCGCATAGATACGCAGTATTTT. The chain employs TRBV10-2 and TRBJ2-3; 7 bases are a match to TRBD2. The germline CDR1 and CDR2 sequences are WSHSY and SAAADI. The CDR3 is 13 amino acids.

With respect to this clonotype: The missing conserved phenylalanine or tryptophan at the end of this CDR3 makes a read error likely. The rearrangement joins TRBV11-2 to TRBJ2-1; 7 nucleotides line up with TRBD2. The CDR3 is 17 residues long. Germline loops: CDR1 SGHAT, CDR2 FQNNGV. The CDR3 bases are TGTGCCAGCAGCTTAGATAGGGACGGGAGGTTCTATAATGGGCAGTTCTCC. Residues: CASSLDRDGRFYNGQFS.

This clonotype has a handful of counts. At one of its ends the junction is not consistent with the germline gene, which may arise from a read error. This chain uses TRBV28 with TRBJ2-5; TRBD1 or TRBD2 may be the D gene (5 bases each). CDR1 is MDHEN and CDR2 is SYDVKM in the germline V gene. The CDR3 is 14 amino acids. DNA of the CDR3: TGTGTCAGCAGTAGGGACGTTGGGCAAGAGACCCAGTACTTC. This gives the protein CVSSRDVGQETQYF. The whole variable domain, filled in from reference TRBV28 and TRBJ2-5, reads DVKVTQSSRYLVKRTGEKVFLECVQDMDHENMFWYRQDPGLGLRLIYFSYDVKMKEKGDIPEGYSVSREKKERFSLILESASTNQTSMYLCVSSRDVGQETQYFGPGTRLLVL.

As to this clonotype: This may arise from a read error, as a much more abundant clone is one base away. J is TRBJ2-1 and V is TRBV18, with D possibly being TRBD1 (5 bases). Looked up from germline, CDR1 is KGHSH and CDR2 is LQKENI. This CDR3 spans 15 amino acids. The CDR3 region is CASSPQGPPYNEQLF. DNA of the CDR3: TGTGCCAGCTCACCACAGGGGCCCCCCTACAATGAGCAGCTCTTC.

This clonotype ranks as medium-sized (0.01 to 0.1%). This chain joins TRBV6-5 and TRBJ1-2; D remains unclear. Trimming pared 0 bases from V and 11 bases from J, leaving 13 bases between. The germline V gene encodes CDR1 MNHEY and CDR2 SVGAGI. CDR3 length equals 13 residues. The CDR3 spells CASSYSSAGGYTF. In DNA form, the CDR3 reads TGTGCCAGCAGTTACTCGTCGGCGGGAGGTTACACCTTC.

With respect to this clonotype: As the CDR3 is not closed by the conserved phenylalanine or tryptophan, this likely results from a read error. The chain combines TRBV28 with TRBJ1-2; TRBD1 matches at 9 bases. The CDR3 contains 13 residues. Germline CDR1 and CDR2: MDHEN and SYDVKM. Germline trimming cut 10 bases from V and 10 bases from J; bases unmatched to any gene: 13. Written as DNA, the CDR3 is TGTGCCAACAGCCGACAGGGGGTAGAGGACTACACCTCC. Translation gives CANSRQGVEDYTS.